The source of this T cell receptor beta chain is a study of T-cell reconstitution after alpha-beta-depleted transplantation in children. This clonotype was seen repeatedly, ten times or more. Its antigen is still unknown. Whole-study results and caveats: Reportedly, alpha-beta T cells present about two months post-transplant originated from several hundred expanded clones of graft origin. A year post-transplant, T-cell counts and diversity derived mostly from newly produced T cells. After transplant, high TCRbeta diversity at day 60 in some patients arose from surviving recipient T cells and thymic progenitors.

The CDR3 has 14 residues. Trimming cost V 4 bases and J 6 bases; bases outside gene matches: 2. The germline gives CDR1 SGHTA, CDR2 FQGNSA. It was with unique molecular identifiers that the TCRbeta library was prepared. Using its own MiXCR run on the PCR reads, TCRdb lists one record per CDR3 protein. The table has hundreds of thousands of distinct CDR3 sequences, roughly 11% seen once. The sequenced sample was peripheral blood, obtained 180 days after TCRalphabeta/CD19-depleted stem cell transplant. The TCR sequence derives from a male patient aged 2-9 years who had a stem cell transplant for chronic granulomatous disease, so the T cells may come from the graft donor. This chain uses TRBV7-2 with TRBJ2-1, with 11 bases matching TRBD2. The CDR3 sequence: CASSYTSGSNEQFF. CDR3 DNA sequence: TGTGCCAGCAGCTATACTAGCGGGAGCAATGAGCAGTTCTTC.